The next 18 T cell receptor beta chains were all read from a single sample in a study of blood T cell repertoires in COVID-19. Sequencing used immunoSEQ multiplex PCR; TCRdb keeps in-frame clones, though not all of them. This table has 250,000 or so clones, roughly 80% appearing once. Sequenced sample: peripheral blood. The receptors originated from a woman aged 18 to 35 with acute or convalescent COVID-19.

The gene calls are TRBV5-1 and TRBJ2-4, with TRBD2 as a possible D gene (6 bases). CDR3 length equals 13 residues. The V and J ends lost 0 bases and 13 bases respectively, with 14 bases between them. Germline V CDR1 and CDR2: SGHRS, YFSETQ. This CDR3 reads CASSLEMGLGQYF. CDR3 DNA: TGCGCCAGCAGCTTGGAAATGGGACTGGGGCAGTACTTC.

The count of this clone is one. The chain is built from TRBV6-1 and TRBJ2-5; TRBD2 is a possible D gene (6 bases). The CDR3 is made up of 14 amino acids. The germline gives CDR1 MNHNS, CDR2 SASEGT. The V end was cut by 5 bases, the J end by 1 base, with 11 bases between. The CDR3 loop is CASSLAGLQETQYF. The DNA of the CDR3 is TGTGCCAGCAGTTTGGCGGGACTCCAAGAGACCCAGTACTTC.

This rearrangement joins TRBV19 to TRBJ1-5; D is undetermined. The CDR3 spans 14 residues. Germline loops: CDR1 LNHDA, CDR2 SQIVND (reference sequence). Trimming took off 4 bases at V and 9 bases at J, with 16 bases between the two ends. The CDR3 region is CASSTLAGHWPQHF. DNA of the CDR3: TGTGCCAGTAGTACCCTGGCGGGCCATTGGCCCCAGCATTTT.

The rearrangement joins TRBV3-1 (or the pseudogene TRBV3-2) to TRBJ1-2; a possible D gene is TRBD1 (5 bases). The CDR3 has 15 residues. V lost 0 bases to trimming and J lost 6 bases, with 14 bases between them. Germline V CDR1 and CDR2: LGHDT, YNNKEL (reference sequence). CDR3 in amino acids: CASSQDWGEADGYTF. CDR3 nucleotides: TGTGCCAGCAGCCAAGATTGGGGGGAAGCGGATGGCTACACCTTC.

The chain carries TRBV5-1 and TRBJ2-1; no clear D gene. The CDR3 runs to 14 residues. Germline loops: CDR1 SGHRS, CDR2 YFSETQ. Deletions cut 0 bases from V and 3 bases from J, with 7 bases between. The CDR3, as DNA: TGCGCCAGCAGCTTGGCGTCCTTCTACAATGAGCAGTTCTTC. This codes for CASSLASFYNEQFF.

This chain joins TRBV5-1 and TRBJ1-1, with D possibly TRBD1 on 6 matching bases. Trimming took 5 bases from V and 7 from J, leaving 15 bases between them. Germline V lookup: CDR1 SGHRS, CDR2 YFSETQ. CDR3 length: 13 residues. The CDR3 nucleotides are TGCGCCAGCAGGCCGGACAGACAATTTGAAGCTTTCTTT. It codes for CASRPDRQFEAFF.

J is TRBJ1-4 and V is TRBV14; D unclear. This CDR3 region has 15 residues. Trimming shortened V by 2 bases and J by 1 base, and 8 bases separated the two germline ends. Germline CDR1 is SGHDN and CDR2 is FVKESK. CDR3 DNA sequence: TGTGCCAGCAGCCAACAGCGCGTAACTAATGAAAAACTGTTTTTT. The encoded protein is CASSQQRVTNEKLFF.

The chain is built from TRBV27 and TRBJ2-7; D perhaps matches TRBD2 (5 bases). CDR1 is MNHEY and CDR2 is SMNVEV in the germline V gene (reference sequence). V dropped 4 bases and J dropped 3 bases, with 13 bases sitting between them. CDR3 length: 14 residues. The CDR3 DNA reads TGTGCCAGCAGTTATCGGCTAGCTGTCTACGAGCAGTACTTC. Its translation: CASSYRLAVYEQYF.

The chain combines TRBV7-5 with TRBJ2-3; the table's TRBD2 call for D was not verified on the DNA. TRBV7-5 is a listed pseudogene. This CDR3 spans 19 amino acids. Here the CDR3 reads CARSLEPASGRGGPDTQYF. The DNA for the CDR3 is TGTGCCAGAAGCTTAGAACCAGCTAGCGGGAGAGGGGGTCCAGATACGCAGTATTTT.

V is TRBV28 and J is TRBJ2-7, with 7 bases identical to TRBD2. Germline V gene lookup returns CDR1 MDHEN and CDR2 SYDVKM. With V trimmed by 8 bases and J by 3 bases, 7 bases remained unmatched. CDR3 size: 13 residues. CDR3 residues: CASGREAIYEQYF. The DNA for the CDR3 is TGTGCCAGCGGGAGGGAGGCCATCTACGAGCAGTACTTC.

V and J are TRBV7-9 and TRBJ2-2, with 8 bases that match TRBD1. Germline trimming cut 1 base from V and 5 bases from J; bases unmatched to any gene: 6. Germline V gives CDR1 SEHNR, CDR2 FQNEAQ (reference sequence). This CDR3 is built from 16 residues. As DNA, the CDR3 is TGTGCCAGCAGCTTAGGAACAGGGGGTACGACCGGGGAGCTGTTTTTT. It codes for CASSLGTGGTTGELFF. The complete variable domain, with remaining parts taken from reference TRBV7-9 and TRBJ2-2, reads DTGVSQNPRHKITKRGQNVTFRCDPISEHNRLYWYRQTLGQGPEFLTYFQNEAQLEKSRLLSDRFSAERPKGSFSTLEIQRTEQGDSAMYLCASSLGTGGTTGELFFGEGSRLTVL.

V and J are TRBV6-5 and TRBJ1-1; D perhaps matches TRBD1 (6 bases). Trimming cost V 3 bases and J 9 bases, with 17 bases left between them. This CDR3 is built from 14 residues. Germline V CDR1 and CDR2: MNHEY, SVGAGI. In DNA form, the CDR3 reads TGTGCCAGCAGTTATGCCCCGACAGGTTTTAAAGCTTTCTTT. Translating gives CASSYAPTGFKAFF.

The rearrangement uses TRBV30 and TRBJ2-3; 7 bases are a match to TRBD2. Per germline, CDR1 GTSNPN and CDR2 SVGIG (reference sequence). The CDR3 is 16 residues long. The junction had 11 bases not matched to a gene; V was cut back by 5 bases and J by 0 bases. The CDR3 is CAWAAPASGSTDTQYF. Here the CDR3 DNA reads TGTGCCTGGGCGGCCCCGGCTAGCGGTAGCACAGATACGCAGTATTTT.

This rearrangement joins TRBV5-6 to TRBJ1-2; TRBD1 matches at 7 bases. Losses at the gene ends were 3 bases for V and 0 bases for J; bases not matched to a gene: 5. Germline assignment: CDR1 SGHDT and CDR2 YYEEEE. This CDR3 is built from 15 residues. CDR3 sequence: CASSWGDSTNYGYTF. As DNA, the CDR3 is TGTGCCAGCAGCTGGGGGGACAGTACTAACTATGGCTACACCTTC. The variable domain in full, with the rest retrieved from reference TRBV5-6 and TRBJ1-2, is DAGVTQSPTHLIKTRGQQVTLRCSPKSGHDTVSWYQQALGQGPQFIFQYYEEEERQRGNFPDRFSGHQFPNYSSELNVNALLLGDSALYLCASSWGDSTNYGYTFGSGTRLTVV.

The J gene is TRBJ2-1, the V gene TRBV15, with 8 positions matching TRBD2. Trimming cost V 0 bases and J 7 bases; bases outside gene matches: 14. This CDR3 has 18 amino acids. Germline CDR1 is LNHNV and CDR2 is YYDKDF (reference sequence). For the CDR3, the DNA is TGTGCCACCAGCAGAGATGGTTGGAGCGGGAGAAATAGGAATGAGCAGTTCTTC. This gives the protein CATSRDGWSGRNRNEQFF.

The chain carries TRBV5-1 and TRBJ2-2; TRBD2 aligns across 10 bases. With 7 bases clipped from V and 6 bases from J, the junction kept 6 bases outside the gene matches. The CDR3 consists of 14 residues. CDR1 is SGHRS, CDR2 YFSETQ, per germline. CDR3 amino acids: CASRTSGGAGELFF. The CDR3 nucleotides read TGCGCCAGCCGGACTAGCGGTGGGGCCGGGGAGCTGTTTTTT.

The CDR3 sequence is CASSYGGSRGYTF. In DNA, the CDR3 is TGTGCCAGCAGTTACGGCGGGTCTCGTGGCTACACCTTC. The chain is built from TRBV6-5 and TRBJ1-2; no firm D call. V was cut by 2 bases and J by 7 bases, with 11 bases left in between. The V gene's germline CDR1 is MNHEY and CDR2 SVGAGI. The CDR3 has 13 amino acids.

The CDR3 region is CASSGPTTSGIYEQYF. CDR3 sequence (DNA): TGTGCCAGCAGCGGGCCCACGACTAGCGGTATCTACGAGCAGTACTTC. The gene calls are TRBV21-1 and TRBJ2-7; TRBD2 is taken as the D call from the table, unchecked against the DNA. TRBV21-1 is a pseudogene segment. This CDR3 has 16 residues.